The 3 T cell receptor beta chains below were found in one sample sequenced in a study of CXCR3-negative and CXCR3-positive naive CD8 T cells. Through 5' RACE with UMI labels, the TRB cDNA libraries were prepared. TCRdb re-called the 5' RACE reads and catalogs CDR3 proteins one per entry, DNA excluded. The sample has about 80,000 distinct CDR3 sequences. Sequenced: naive CXCR3- CD8+ T cells from blood. Subset defined: CD45RO-CCR7+CD27+CD95- naive CD8+ T cells lacking CXCR3 (TNR3-). The receptors were sampled from a human donor in good health. Some clones in this sample may be carry-over from other donors' samples.

The chain is built from TRBV4-1 and TRBJ2-2; TCRdb's D gene call, TRBD2, goes unchecked for lack of DNA. Per the germline V gene, CDR1 is MGHRA and CDR2 is YSYEKL. The CDR3 sequence is 14 residues long. This CDR3 is CASSQVGGSGELFF.

CDR3 protein: CASSLGGLSSYNSPLHF. The chain couples TRBV28 to TRBJ1-6. CDR3 size: 17 residues. Germline CDR1 MDHEN, CDR2 SYDVKM.

The chain couples TRBV29-1 to TRBJ2-7; TCRdb reports TRBD1, a call that lacks DNA to check it against. Germline assignment: CDR1 SQVTM and CDR2 ANQGSEA. CDR3 length equals 16 residues. CDR3 in amino acids: CSVEWADPGFLAEQYF.